The TCR beta chain described here comes from a study of cytomegalovirus exposure and HLA in healthy donors. Points from the study as a whole: Researchers reported that a few CMV-associated chains were confirmed in vitro as CMV antigen-specific. TRBV6-2, TRBV6-3 and other indistinguishable V segments were excluded. In a later analysis, a genetic analysis reported fewer productive-TCR N-insertions in an Asian-associated ancestry cluster than the cohort average. A later analysis appeared to link common viral pathogens to several of the most significant clusters.

Germline V gene sequence: CDR1 MGHRA, CDR2 YSYEKL. This CDR3 contains 16 residues. Germline trimming cut 2 bases from V and 3 bases from J; bases unmatched to any gene: 6. Only a few counts were recorded for this clone. The target antigen is unknown. PCR employed 60 Vbeta and 13 Jbeta primers. TCRdb keeps only in-frame clones here, not all; method: immunoSEQ multiplex PCR. The sample includes about 200,000 clones, roughly 68% of them seen just once. This receptor was identified in a woman in her 30s in good health and CMV-seronegative. The chain recombines TRBV4-1 with TRBJ2-1; 8 bases are a match to TRBD1. Sequenced material: PBMCs. The CDR3 region is CASSQFGQGIYNEQFF. CDR3 DNA sequence: TGCGCCAGCAGCCAATTCGGACAGGGCATCTACAATGAGCAGTTCTTC.